The clone carrying this TCR beta chain was observed a few times. Its antigen remains unknown. The CDR3 runs to 14 residues. Germline V CDR1 and CDR2: KGHSY, FQNENV. The V end was cut by 4 bases, the J end by 2 bases, with 12 bases between. The source of the sample is a study of identical twins. Study observations and caveats: For out-of-frame alpha sequences shared by twins, low generation probability was in excess.

MiXCR was run by TCRdb on the 5' RACE reads, yielding one entry per CDR3 protein. The sample carries 250,000 to 350,000 distinct CDR3 sequences, roughly 9.8% recorded once. The data also belong to a second study, concerning yellow fever vaccine responses in identical twins.

The source material was CD8+ T cells sorted from blood. The receptor comes from a woman between 18 and 29 years old in good health. The chain has TRBV16 and TRBJ2-7, with D possibly being TRBD1 or TRBD2 (5 bases each). The CDR3 reads CASSPGTLTYEQYF. The DNA of the CDR3 is TGTGCCAGCAGCCCCGGGACGTTAACCTACGAGCAGTACTTC.